Below are 25 T cell receptor beta chains sequenced from a single sample in a study of shared clonotypes between healthy human individuals. Measured with immunoSEQ multiplex PCR; TCRdb has only the in-frame clones, and not every one. The sample has around 980,000 clones; around 78% are singletons. Material: memory CD4+ T cells from PBMCs. Subset of the sample: CD45RA-negative fraction. The receptors were sampled from a man younger than 30 in good health. Some clones in this sample may be carry-over from other donors' samples.

This clone was detected once. The chain carries TRBV7-8 and TRBJ2-4; D may be TRBD2 (6 bases). Per the germline V gene, CDR1 is SGHVS and CDR2 is FQNEAQ. Trimming took off 5 bases at V and 2 bases at J, with 19 bases between the two ends. This CDR3 is 17 amino acids long. Here the CDR3 DNA reads TGTGCCAGCAGCACCCTGTGGCGGGAAGGTTCCAAAAACATTCAGTACTTC. It is translated as CASSTLWREGSKNIQYF.

Remarks on this clone: A far larger clone is one nucleotide away, so this likely arose from a read error. This CDR3 is also generated by other DNA sequences in the sample. V gene TRBV11-3 combines with J gene TRBJ2-3; no firm D call. Germline V gene sequence: CDR1 SGHNT, CDR2 YENEEA. With 0 bases removed from V and 2 bases from J, the gap between germline ends came to 6 bases. The CDR3 is made up of 14 amino acids. The CDR3 loop is CASSLDGNTDTQYF. The CDR3 bases are TGTGCCAGCAGCTTAGACGGTAACACAGATACGCAGTATTTT. Complete variable domain (other parts from reference TRBV11-3 and TRBJ2-3): EAGVVQSPRYKIIEKKQPVAFWCNPISGHNTLYWYLQNLGQGPELLIRYENEEAVDDSQLPKDRFSAERLKGVDSTLKIQPAELGDSAVYLCASSLDGNTDTQYFGPGTRLTVL.

The genes are TRBV5-1 and TRBJ1-2; 7 bases map to TRBD1. Trimming took 8 bases from V and 2 from J; bases not matched to a gene: 6. Germline CDR1 reads SGHRS; CDR2 reads YFSETQ. This CDR3 is built from 13 residues. The CDR3 DNA reads as TGCGCCAGTAGATTGGACAGGAACTATGGCTACACCTTC. Protein: CASRLDRNYGYTF.

This clone was counted once. The rearrangement joins TRBV2 to TRBJ1-5; D gene ambiguous. V lost 2 bases to trimming and J lost 7 bases, with 12 bases between them. CDR3 length: 14 amino acids. Germline V gives CDR1 SNHLY, CDR2 FYNNEI. CDR3 loop: CASSELSGLQPQHF. The CDR3 nucleotides read TGTGCCAGCAGTGAACTATCGGGATTACAGCCCCAGCATTTT.

The DNA for the CDR3 is TGTGCCAGCAGAGCGTTCGGTGGCGGCTACACCTTC. This translates into CASRAFGGGYTF. J is TRBJ1-2 and V is TRBV2; no firm D call. V lost 6 bases, J lost 8 bases, and 13 bases lay in between. The CDR3 totals 12 residues. Germline loops: CDR1 SNHLY, CDR2 FYNNEI.

This CDR3 reads CASSLGTTVAGELFF. The DNA of the CDR3 is TGTGCCAGCAGCTTAGGGACTACCGTTGCCGGGGAGCTGTTTTTT. This sequence joins TRBV11-2 and TRBJ2-2; possible D gene TRBD2, 6 bases. Trimming shortened V by 1 base and J by 6 bases, and 12 bases separated the two germline ends. Germline CDR1 reads SGHAT; CDR2 reads FQNNGV. CDR3 length: 15 residues.

The rearrangement uses TRBV28 and TRBJ2-7; 11 nucleotides align to TRBD2. CDR1 MDHEN and CDR2 SYDVKM come from the germline V gene. Losses at the gene ends were 4 bases for V and 3 bases for J; bases not matched to a gene: 5. The CDR3 extends over 15 amino acids. The CDR3, as DNA: TGTGCCAGCAGTTCCGGGACTAGCGGAGGCTACGAGCAGTACTTC. Amino acids: CASSSGTSGGYEQYF. Complete variable domain (other parts from reference TRBV28 and TRBJ2-7): DVKVTQSSRYLVKRTGEKVFLECVQDMDHENMFWYRQDPGLGLRLIYFSYDVKMKEKGDIPEGYSVSREKKERFSLILESASTNQTSMYLCASSSGTSGGYEQYFGPGTRLTVT.

The V and J genes are TRBV9 and TRBJ2-5, with TRBD2 matching 10 bases. After removal of 4 bases from V and 3 bases from J, the junction contained 6 bases not matched to a gene. CDR1 and CDR2 (germline): SGDLS, YYNGEE. The CDR3 totals 15 residues. This CDR3 reads CASSPLLAGKETQYF. The CDR3 coding sequence is TGTGCCAGCAGCCCGTTACTAGCGGGAAAAGAGACCCAGTACTTC.

Concerning this clone: Other DNA sequences in the sample encode the same CDR3. This sequence joins TRBV18 and TRBJ2-3; D is undetermined. Per germline, CDR1 KGHSH and CDR2 LQKENI. Trimming left V 0 bases short and J 0 bases short, with 1 base between. The CDR3 covers 13 residues. CDR3 sequence (DNA): TGTGCCAGCTCACCACCTAGCACAGATACGCAGTATTTT. Translation gives CASSPPSTDTQYF.

The chain carries TRBV7-6 and TRBJ2-7, with 9 nucleotides matching TRBD2. In germline, CDR1 is SGHVS, CDR2 FNYEAQ. J lost 3 bases, V lost 0 bases, and 15 bases had no gene match. The CDR3 loop spans 19 amino acids. The CDR3 nucleotides read TGTGCCAGCAGCTTAGCGGGCGGGAGGGCCCAGGGGGTTCACTACGAGCAGTACTTC. It codes for CASSLAGGRAQGVHYEQYF.

CDR3 coding DNA: TGTGCCACCACGTACAGCGGGAGCCCCATTCAAGAGACCCAGTACTTC. The encoded protein is CATTYSGSPIQETQYF. The chain employs TRBV7-9 and TRBJ2-5; TRBD2 agrees at 8 bases. V lost 10 bases to trimming and J lost 2 bases; unmatched junction nucleotides: 15. CDR3 size: 16 residues. CDR1 SEHNR and CDR2 FQNEAQ come from the germline V gene (reference sequence).

This chain links TRBV7-8 with TRBJ2-7, with D perhaps matching TRBD1 (6 bases). The CDR3 consists of 13 residues. V dropped 2 bases and J dropped 9 bases, with 14 bases sitting between them. CDR1 is SGHVS and CDR2 is FQNEAQ in the germline V gene. The CDR3 DNA is TGTGCCAGCAGCTTATCATCACAGGGATGGCAGTACTTC. It codes for CASSLSSQGWQYF.

The V gene is TRBV7-2, the J gene TRBJ2-3, with D possibly TRBD2 on 6 matching bases. This CDR3 region has 18 residues. CDR1 and CDR2 from the germline V gene are SGHTA and FQGNSA. V lost 0 bases to trimming and J lost 4 bases, with 20 bases between them. The CDR3 DNA sequence: TGTGCCAGCAGCTTAGCGCACAGGCTAGCGAGTCGGGCAGATACGCAGTATTTT. Protein: CASSLAHRLASRADTQYF.

The sample holds one count of this clone. The chain is built from TRBV2 and TRBJ1-5; D might be TRBD1 (5 bases). V was trimmed by 5 bases and J by 2 bases, leaving 10 bases between them. From germline, CDR1 is SNHLY and CDR2 FYNNEI. The CDR3 sequence is 14 residues long. DNA for the CDR3: TGTGCCAGCAGTCGACAGACAGGCAATCAGCCCCAGCATTTT. As protein: CASSRQTGNQPQHF. Together with reference TRBV2 and TRBJ1-5, the CDR3 gives the full variable domain: EPEVTQTPSHQVTQMGQEVILRCVPISNHLYFYWYRQILGQKVEFLVSFYNNEISEKSEIFDDQFSVERPDGSNFTLKIRSTKLEDSAMYFCASSRQTGNQPQHFGDGTRLSIL.

This clone was seen only once. Sequence at one end of the junction differs from germline and may be a read error. This chain joins TRBV9 and TRBJ2-7; D unresolved. The CDR3 runs to 13 residues. CDR1 and CDR2 (germline): SGDLS, YYNGEE. The CDR3 DNA follows: TGTGCCAGCAGCGTAATCCCTGGCTACGAGCAGTGCTTC. This sequence encodes CASSVIPGYEQCF.

The chain combines TRBV30 with TRBJ2-7, with 14 nucleotides matching TRBD2. CDR1 and CDR2 (germline): GTSNPN, SVGIG (reference sequence). Trimming removed 3 bases from V and 9 bases from J; junction bases left unmatched: 10. There are 15 residues in the CDR3. The CDR3 loop reads CAWRKRGLAGVVQYF. CDR3 DNA sequence: TGTGCCTGGAGGAAACGGGGACTAGCGGGAGTAGTGCAGTACTTC.

The rearrangement links TRBV29-1 to TRBJ2-7; the D gene is possibly TRBD2 (6 bases). Germline V lookup: CDR1 SQVTM, CDR2 ANQGSEA. Deletions cut 3 bases from V and 6 bases from J, with 21 bases between. The CDR3 length is 15 residues. The CDR3 sequence is CSVEEGGVGRIEQYF. For the CDR3, the DNA is TGCAGCGTTGAGGAGGGTGGGGTAGGCAGGATCGAGCAGTACTTC.

This clone was found a few times. The V gene is TRBV11-3, the J gene TRBJ1-4; 8 nucleotides align to TRBD1. Germline values: CDR1 SGHNT, CDR2 YENEEA. The V segment lost 6 bases and the J segment 4 bases; nucleotides outside the gene matches: 7. This CDR3 has 15 amino acids. The DNA for the CDR3 is TGTGCCAGCAGGAGCCCCGGGACAGGTAATGAAAAACTGTTTTTT. Amino acids: CASRSPGTGNEKLFF.

The chain combines TRBV2 with TRBJ1-5; no firm D call. Germline CDR1 SNHLY, CDR2 FYNNEI. V gave up 7 bases and J gave up 3 bases, with 10 bases separating them. The CDR3 consists of 13 residues. The CDR3 here is CASTLSFNQPQHF. CDR3 sequence (DNA): TGTGCCAGCACCCTAAGTTTCAATCAGCCCCAGCATTTT.

The chain joins TRBV30 to TRBJ2-3, with a weak D call TRBD2 (5 bases). This CDR3 has 12 residues. Germline V gene sequence: CDR1 GTSNPN, CDR2 SVGIG (reference sequence). V dropped 5 bases and J dropped 6 bases, with 12 bases sitting between them. CDR3 amino acids: CAWGSLVDTQYF. The DNA of the CDR3 is TGTGCCTGGGGGAGTCTCGTGGATACGCAGTATTTT.

The chain couples TRBV5-1 to TRBJ1-3, with a possible D match to TRBD1 (5 bases). Germline CDR1 and CDR2: SGHRS and YFSETQ. The CDR3 extends over 16 amino acids. V was clipped by 4 bases and J by 0 bases, with 14 bases between them. The DNA for the CDR3 is TGCGCCAGCAGCCTGGGTTACAGGAGCTCTGGAAACACCATATATTTT. As protein: CASSLGYRSSGNTIYF.

A word on this clone: A read error may account for a junction end that differs from germline. The sample has other DNA sequences that encode this CDR3 too. The chain carries TRBV30 and TRBJ2-6; 8 positions match TRBD1. Germline values: CDR1 GTSNPN, CDR2 SVGIG (reference sequence). The CDR3 is 16 amino acids. CDR3 sequence: CAWSLQGAPGADVLTF. DNA for the CDR3: TGTGCCTGGAGTTTGCAGGGGGCCCCTGGGGCCGACGTCCTGACCTTC.

This chain joins TRBV29-1 and TRBJ2-7; 8 nucleotides agree with TRBD1. The trim removed 7 bases at V and 5 bases at J, leaving 10 bases unmatched. The germline V gene encodes CDR1 SQVTM and CDR2 ANQGSEA. The CDR3 spans 13 residues. CDR3 protein: CSARQGLKNEQYF. The CDR3 coding sequence is TGCAGCGCCCGACAGGGGTTGAAAAACGAGCAGTACTTC.

The rearrangement uses TRBV5-1 and TRBJ2-7; D unclear. Germline CDR1 and CDR2: SGHRS and YFSETQ. This CDR3 has 11 amino acids. Trimming cost V 8 bases and J 0 bases, with 6 bases left between them. CDR3 residues: CASVSSYEQYF. CDR3 nucleotide sequence: TGCGCCAGTGTCTCCTCCTACGAGCAGTACTTC.

The rearrangement uses TRBV5-6 and TRBJ1-5, with a weak D call TRBD1 (5 bases). The CDR3 runs to 15 residues. Trimming cost V 1 base and J 2 bases, with 10 bases left between them. Looked up from germline, CDR1 is SGHDT and CDR2 is YYEEEE. CDR3 amino acids: CASSLLGRGNQPQHF. Written as DNA, the CDR3 is TGTGCCAGCAGCTTGCTTGGCAGGGGCAATCAGCCCCAGCATTTT. Looking up the rest from reference TRBV5-6 and TRBJ1-5 gives the full variable domain: DAGVTQSPTHLIKTRGQQVTLRCSPKSGHDTVSWYQQALGQGPQFIFQYYEEEERQRGNFPDRFSGHQFPNYSSELNVNALLLGDSALYLCASSLLGRGNQPQHFGDGTRLSIL.